A single sample is the source of the 2 T cell receptor beta chains below, sequenced in a study of early T cells in non-severe SARS-CoV-2 infection. TCRdb called the 5' RACE reads again in MiXCR, with one record for every CDR3 protein. Of tens of thousands of distinct CDR3 sequences listed, roughly an eighth are singletons. The specimen sequenced was whole blood. These receptors were taken from an adult who was a healthcare worker with PCR-confirmed SARS-CoV-2 infection or an uninfected control (not recorded which).

Many counts were recorded for this clonotype. The chain joins TRBV11-2 to TRBJ1-1; weak D call: TRBD1 (6 bases). Germline V gene lookup returns CDR1 SGHAT and CDR2 FQNNGV. V was shortened by 2 bases and J by 1 base, with 14 bases between the two germline ends. This CDR3 has 16 amino acids. CDR3 nucleotides: TGTGCCAGCAGCTTAATAGGGGGAATAAAGAACACTGAAGCTTTCTTT. It codes for CASSLIGGIKNTEAFF.

The CDR3, as DNA: TGTGCCAGCAGTTACTCCAGGAGCACTGAAGCTTTCTTT. The encoded protein is CASSYSRSTEAFF. This chain joins TRBV6-6 and TRBJ1-1; D remains unclear. The CDR3 contains 13 residues. Germline V lookup: CDR1 MNHNY, CDR2 SVGAGI (reference sequence). V was cut by 0 bases and J by 4 bases, with 6 bases left in between.